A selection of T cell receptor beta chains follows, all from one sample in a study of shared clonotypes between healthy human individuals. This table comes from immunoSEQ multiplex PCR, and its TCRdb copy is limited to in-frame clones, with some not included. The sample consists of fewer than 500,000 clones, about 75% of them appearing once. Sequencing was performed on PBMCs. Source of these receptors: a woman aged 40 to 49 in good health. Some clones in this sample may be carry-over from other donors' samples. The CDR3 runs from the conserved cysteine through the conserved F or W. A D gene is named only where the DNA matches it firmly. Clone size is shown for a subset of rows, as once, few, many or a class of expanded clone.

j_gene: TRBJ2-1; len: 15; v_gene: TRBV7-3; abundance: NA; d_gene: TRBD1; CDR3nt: TGTGCCAGCAGCTTGGGACAGGGGCCTCTCAATGAGCAGTTCTTC; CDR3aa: CASSLGQGPLNEQFF
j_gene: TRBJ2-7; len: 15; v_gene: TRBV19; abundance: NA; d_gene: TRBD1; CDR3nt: TGTGCCAGTAGTGAAACCGGGACAGGGACCTACGAGCAGTACTTC; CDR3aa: CASSETGTGTYEQYF
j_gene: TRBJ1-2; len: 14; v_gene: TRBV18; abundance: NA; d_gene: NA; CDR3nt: TGTGCCAGCTCACTCCGGGGACTTGAGGAAGGCTACACCTTC; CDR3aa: CASSLRGLEEGYTF
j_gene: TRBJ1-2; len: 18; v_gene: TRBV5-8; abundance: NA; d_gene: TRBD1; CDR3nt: TGTGCCAGCAGCCCAAGCCGAGGGACAGGGTCCATCAACTATGGCTACACCTTC; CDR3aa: CASSPSRGTGSINYGYTF
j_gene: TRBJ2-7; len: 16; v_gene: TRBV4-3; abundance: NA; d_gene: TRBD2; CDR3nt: TGCGCCAGCAGCCAAGATCACCTAGCGGGAGGCGACGAGCAGTACTTC; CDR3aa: CASSQDHLAGGDEQYF
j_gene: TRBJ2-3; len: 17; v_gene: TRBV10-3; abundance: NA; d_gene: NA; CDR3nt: TGTGCCATCAGTGAGTCCCTAACTCAACCAAGCACAGATACGCAGTATTTT; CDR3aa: CAISESLTQPSTDTQYF
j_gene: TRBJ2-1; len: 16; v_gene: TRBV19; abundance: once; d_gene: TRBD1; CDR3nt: TGTGCCAGTGGAAGGGGGCCCGGACCAGTCTACAATGAGCAGTTCTTC; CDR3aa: CASGRGPGPVYNEQFF
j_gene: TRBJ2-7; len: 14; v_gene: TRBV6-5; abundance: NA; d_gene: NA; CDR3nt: TGTGCCAGCAGTCGAGGGCCGAGCTCCTACGAGCAGTACTTC; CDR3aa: CASSRGPSSYEQYF
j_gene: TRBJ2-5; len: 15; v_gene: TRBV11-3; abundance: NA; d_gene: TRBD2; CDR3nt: TGTGCCAGCAGCAAAGGAGCGGGGGCCCAAGAGACCCAGTACTTC; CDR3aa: CASSKGAGAQETQYF
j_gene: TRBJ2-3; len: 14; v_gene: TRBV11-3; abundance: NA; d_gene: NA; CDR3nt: TGTGCCAGCAGCTCCGGGATCTCAACAGATACGCAGTATTTT; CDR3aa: CASSSGISTDTQYF